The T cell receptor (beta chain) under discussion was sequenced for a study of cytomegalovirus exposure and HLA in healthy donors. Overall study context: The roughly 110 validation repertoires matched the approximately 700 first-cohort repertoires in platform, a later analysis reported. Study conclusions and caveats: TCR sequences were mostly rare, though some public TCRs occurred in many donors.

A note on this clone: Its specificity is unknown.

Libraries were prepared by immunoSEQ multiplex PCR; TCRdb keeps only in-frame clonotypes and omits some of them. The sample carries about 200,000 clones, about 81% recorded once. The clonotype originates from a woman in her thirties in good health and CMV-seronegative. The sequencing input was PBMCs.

The CDR3, as DNA: TGTGCCAGCACTCCCCAGGGCAACACTGAAGCTTTCTTT. Translated, it gives CASTPQGNTEAFF. The chain has TRBV6-1 and TRBJ1-1, with D possibly matching TRBD1 (5 bases). The V gene's germline CDR1 is MNHNS and CDR2 SASEGT. The CDR3 sequence is 13 residues long. V gave up 7 bases and J gave up 2 bases, with 11 bases separating them.